This entry describes one T cell receptor beta chain. Its antigen is currently unknown. This record belongs to a study of cytomegalovirus exposure and HLA in healthy donors. The primer mix had 60 Vbeta and 13 Jbeta primers. Some clones are missing from TCRdb's copy, which holds only in-frame ones; the method was immunoSEQ multiplex PCR. The table has 100,000 to 150,000 clones, around four fifths seen once; the top ten hold around 30%. Donors were ostensibly healthy at sampling, although undocumented immune exposures were probable. Study-level points and caveats: By a later analysis, the bulk of CMV-associated TCR beta chains appeared HLA-restricted. Within the data, a cluster of highly shared sequence variants was likely a sequencing artifact.

The junction had 10 bases not matched to a gene; V was cut back by 1 base and J by 15 bases. Germline assignment: CDR1 MGHRA and CDR2 YSYEKL. The CDR3 length is 14 residues. The sample was PBMCs. The receptor's source is a man aged 55 to 70 in good health and CMV-seropositive. This chain uses TRBV4-1 with TRBJ2-1; TRBD2 agrees at 9 bases. CDR3 in DNA: TGCGCCAGCAGCCAAGGGCGGGGGGGCCAATCCCGGTTCTTC. It encodes CASSQGRGGQSRFF.